A single sample gave rise to the 6 T cell receptor beta chains below, sequenced in a study of early T cells in non-severe SARS-CoV-2 infection. Each CDR3 protein is one row after TCRdb ran MiXCR on the 5' RACE reads. The sample yields approximately 83,000 distinct CDR3 sequences, 11% to 15% seen once. The specimen sequenced was whole blood. These receptors all come from an adult who was a healthcare worker with PCR-confirmed SARS-CoV-2 infection or an uninfected control (not recorded which).

This clonotype was found many times. V is TRBV24-1 and J is TRBJ1-2; 7 bases match TRBD1. V lost 4 bases to trimming and J lost 2 bases; unmatched junction nucleotides: 6. Looked up from germline, CDR1 is KGHDR and CDR2 is SFDVKD. This CDR3 has 15 residues. In DNA, the CDR3 is TGTGCCACCAGTGACGGGGACAGCGGAAACTATGGCTACACCTTC. This sequence encodes CATSDGDSGNYGYTF.

This clonotype was counted only a few times. The genes are TRBV7-9 and TRBJ1-2; the D gene is possibly TRBD1 (6 bases). Germline loops: CDR1 SEHNR, CDR2 FQNEAQ (reference sequence). V was cut by 5 bases and J by 2 bases, with 21 bases left in between. This CDR3 has 17 residues. In DNA form, the CDR3 reads TGTGCCAGCAGCCCTACTCTTGGGACAACTCTCAACTATGGCTACACCTTC. Translation gives CASSPTLGTTLNYGYTF.

The sample holds a few counts of this clonotype. The chain has TRBV7-8 and TRBJ2-6; the D gene is possibly TRBD2 (6 bases). CDR3 length equals 18 residues. CDR1 and CDR2 (germline): SGHVS, FQNEAQ. Trimming took 4 bases from V and 0 from J, leaving 16 bases between them. DNA of the CDR3: TGTGCCAGCAGCTCCTTCCGGGACTCTATCTCTGGGGCCAACGTCCTGACTTTC. Translation gives CASSSFRDSISGANVLTF.

The chain carries TRBV27 and TRBJ2-7; 8 bases map to TRBD2. The junction had 1 base not matched to a gene; V was cut back by 3 bases and J by 0 bases. This CDR3 contains 14 residues. CDR1 and CDR2 (germline): MNHEY, SMNVEV (reference sequence). The CDR3 DNA is TGTGCCAGCAGTTTGACTAGCGTCTCCTACGAGCAGTACTTC. This encodes CASSLTSVSYEQYF.

This chain uses TRBV9 with TRBJ1-5; possibly TRBD1 for D (5 bases). Per germline, CDR1 SGDLS and CDR2 YYNGEE. V dropped 4 bases and J dropped 7 bases, with 15 bases sitting between them. The CDR3 spans 14 residues. DNA of the CDR3: TGTGCCAGCAGCTCGGGACTCCCCGGGCAGCCCCAGCATTTT. Amino acids: CASSSGLPGQPQHF. The full variable domain, completed using reference TRBV9 and TRBJ1-5, is DSGVTQTPKHLITATGQRVTLRCSPRSGDLSVYWYQQSLDQGLQFLIQYYNGEERAKGNILERFSAQQFPDLHSELNLSSLELGDSALYFCASSSGLPGQPQHFGDGTRLSIL.

This clonotype was counted between two and nine times. V usage is TRBV5-1 and J usage is TRBJ2-1; maybe TRBD1 (6 bases). The germline V gene has CDR1 SGHRS and CDR2 YFSETQ. The length of the CDR3 is 15 residues. Trimming removed 2 bases at V and 8 bases at J, with 17 bases between. The DNA of the CDR3 is TGCGCCAGCAGCTTTGACAGGCATTGGACTTATGAGCAGTTCTTC. Protein sequence: CASSFDRHWTYEQFF.